Below, 13 T cell receptor beta chains from the same sample are listed, as sequenced in a study of T-cell memory formation after mild COVID-19. TCRdb fed the 5' RACE reads into MiXCR, producing one record per CDR3 protein. The sample has roughly 250,000 distinct CDR3 sequences; 16% are singletons. Input material: PBMCs or a T cell subset sorted from them (not recorded which). Source of these receptors: a man aged 18 to 30 who had mild COVID-19 (a few samples of this study predate the infection). Cell type and time point are not known.

This clonotype was seen more than once but under ten times. The V call is TRBV6-5, the J call TRBJ2-7; TRBD1 matches at 11 bases. CDR1 and CDR2 (germline): MNHEY, SVGAGI. This CDR3 has 15 amino acids. V was clipped by 2 bases and J by 2 bases; unmatched bases: 2. The CDR3 sequence is CASSYAGQGAYEQYF. The CDR3 DNA reads TGTGCCAGCAGTTACGCGGGACAGGGGGCCTACGAGCAGTACTTC.

This clonotype was counted a few times. The rearrangement uses TRBV6-5 and TRBJ1-1; D remains ambiguous. The CDR3 contains 11 residues. Germline V CDR1 and CDR2: MNHEY, SVGAGI. Trimming shortened V by 2 bases and J by 11 bases, and 9 bases separated the two germline ends. CDR3 nucleotides: TGTGCCAGCAGTTACGGGTCTAGGGCTTTCTTT. It specifies CASSYGSRAFF.

This clonotype has a handful of counts. The chain couples TRBV20-1 to TRBJ1-5; a possible D gene is TRBD1 (6 bases). The V gene's germline CDR1 is DFQATT and CDR2 SNEGSKA (reference sequence). The CDR3 has 16 residues. V lost 5 bases and J lost 0, with 17 bases in between. Written as DNA, the CDR3 is TGCAGTGCTGGGGCACAGGGATTTCCTAGCAATCAGCCCCAGCATTTT. It is translated as CSAGAQGFPSNQPQHF.

This clonotype turned up a few times. J is TRBJ2-1 and V is TRBV5-1; 8 positions agree with TRBD1. This CDR3 contains 15 residues. V was clipped by 4 bases and J by 5 bases; unmatched bases: 8. Germline V gene data show CDR1 as SGHRS and CDR2 as YFSETQ. The CDR3 DNA follows: TGCGCCAGCAGCCCCGGGACAGGAAAGAACAATGAGCAGTTCTTC. This sequence encodes CASSPGTGKNNEQFF.

This clonotype was seen only a few times. DNA of the CDR3: TGTGCCAGCAGCAAGGACAGGGGGCTTACTGAAGCTTTCTTT. It codes for CASSKDRGLTEAFF. This chain uses TRBV7-8 with TRBJ1-1; 11 bases are a match to TRBD1. This CDR3 spans 14 amino acids. Germline lookup yields CDR1 SGHVS and CDR2 FQNEAQ. The J segment lost 5 bases and the V segment lost 5 bases, leaving 4 bases of the junction unmatched.

The V and J genes are TRBV2 and TRBJ2-7; TRBD2 might be the D (5 bases). Germline V lookup: CDR1 SNHLY, CDR2 FYNNEI. V lost 4 bases to trimming and J lost 9 bases, with 16 bases between them. The CDR3 extends over 13 amino acids. The CDR3 region is CASSGEIVTRQYV. CDR3 bases: TGTGCCAGCAGTGGGGAGATAGTTACGAGGCAGTACGTC.

The rearrangement uses TRBV19 and TRBJ2-1; 9 positions agree with TRBD1. Germline trimming cut 7 bases from V and 7 bases from J; bases unmatched to any gene: 11. The V gene's germline CDR1 is LNHDA and CDR2 SQIVND (reference sequence). This CDR3 comprises 15 residues. CDR3 sequence (DNA): TGTGCCAGTATTCCTCCGGGACAGGGAGATAATGAGCAGTTCTTC. Translated: CASIPPGQGDNEQFF.

V is TRBV10-2 and J is TRBJ1-5, with D uncertain. The ends were cut back, 3 bases at V and 7 bases at J, with 7 bases in the middle. CDR1 WSHSY and CDR2 SAAADI come from the germline V gene. The CDR3 has 12 residues. The CDR3 bases are TGCGCCAGCAGTGAAACTCCCCAGCCCCAGCATTTT. It specifies CASSETPQPQHF.

This clonotype has more than one count but fewer than ten. The V and J genes are TRBV5-1 and TRBJ2-3; D is unresolved. V dropped 8 bases and J dropped 1 base, with 11 bases sitting between them. The CDR3 covers 13 residues. The V gene's germline CDR1 is SGHRS and CDR2 YFSETQ. Here the CDR3 reads CASSKGRTDTQYF. As DNA, the CDR3 is TGCGCCAGTTCAAAGGGCCGCACAGATACGCAGTATTTT.

The rearrangement links TRBV5-4 to TRBJ2-3; D is tentatively TRBD1 or TRBD2 (5 bases each). From germline, CDR1 is SGHNT and CDR2 YYREEE (reference sequence). Trimming left V 3 bases short and J 7 bases short, with 15 bases between. CDR3 length equals 14 residues. The CDR3 DNA follows: TGTGCCAGCAGCTCCCAGGGCCCGGGGAATACGCAGTATTTT. Translation gives CASSSQGPGNTQYF.

This clonotype came up a few times. The rearrangement uses TRBV7-8 and TRBJ2-1; TRBD2 matches 9 bases. Germline loops: CDR1 SGHVS, CDR2 FQNEAQ. This CDR3 has 16 amino acids. V dropped 5 bases and J dropped 6; count of bases not matched to a gene: 11. The CDR3: CASSPGAGRGGNEQFF. Written as DNA, the CDR3 is TGTGCCAGCAGCCCCGGGGCGGGGCGGGGGGGCAATGAGCAGTTCTTC.

This clonotype appeared a few times. This chain connects TRBV27 to TRBJ2-5, with 11 bases that match TRBD1. The CDR3 extends over 17 amino acids. With 1 base clipped from V and 4 bases from J, the junction kept 8 bases outside the gene matches. Germline V gene sequence: CDR1 MNHEY, CDR2 SMNVEV (reference sequence). For the CDR3, the DNA is TGTGCCAGCAGTTTATTCGGGGACAGGGGGACGGGAGAGACCCAGTACTTC. Protein: CASSLFGDRGTGETQYF.

This clonotype has a handful of counts. The chain joins TRBV29-1 to TRBJ1-1, with D perhaps matching TRBD1 (5 bases). This CDR3 comprises 10 residues. V gave up 3 bases and J gave up 10 bases, with 9 bases separating them. Germline assignment: CDR1 SQVTM and CDR2 ANQGSEA. The CDR3 DNA sequence: TGCAGCGTTGAGGAGGGGATAGCTTTCTTT. This sequence encodes CSVEEGIAFF.